What follows are 23 T cell receptor beta chains derived from one specimen sequenced in a study of cytomegalovirus exposure and HLA in healthy donors. Primers included in the PCR were 60 Vbeta and 13 Jbeta primers. TCRdb's table, derived via immunoSEQ multiplex PCR, lists solely in-frame clones and lacks some. In the table there are around 190,000 clones, about 78% of which are singletons. Sequenced input: PBMCs. The receptors stem from a woman in her twenties or thirties in good health and CMV-seronegative.

This rearrangement joins TRBV5-1 to TRBJ2-7, with 7 bases fitting TRBD1. This CDR3 comprises 14 residues. The V gene end was trimmed by 4 bases and the J gene end by 2 bases; junction bases not matched to a gene: 6. Germline V CDR1 and CDR2: SGHRS, YFSETQ. The chain's CDR3 is CASSTTGPTYEQYF. The DNA of the CDR3 is TGCGCCAGCAGCACGACAGGGCCAACCTACGAGCAGTACTTC.

The genes are TRBV27 and TRBJ2-2; 9 bases agree with TRBD1. This CDR3 comprises 16 residues. The J segment lost 7 bases and the V segment lost 7 bases, leaving 13 bases of the junction unmatched. Germline V gene lookup returns CDR1 MNHEY and CDR2 SMNVEV (reference sequence). CDR3 sequence (DNA): TGTGCCAGCAACATGAGGGACAGGGTTGTTGACGGGGAGCTGTTTTTT. This gives the protein CASNMRDRVVDGELFF.

On this clone itself: Other DNA sequences in the same sample also yield this CDR3. The chain couples TRBV9 to TRBJ2-7; TRBD1 matches 11 bases. V lost 0 bases to trimming and J lost 4 bases; unmatched junction nucleotides: 0. The CDR3 loop spans 14 amino acids. Germline V CDR1 and CDR2: SGDLS, YYNGEE. The CDR3 region is CASSVGDRGYEQYF. In nucleotides, the CDR3 is TGTGCCAGCAGCGTAGGGGACAGGGGGTACGAGCAGTACTTC.

The chain couples TRBV2 to TRBJ2-5; D remains ambiguous. Looked up from germline, CDR1 is SNHLY and CDR2 is FYNNEI. V dropped 9 bases and J dropped 8 bases, with 10 bases sitting between them. The CDR3 contains 10 residues. CDR3 sequence reads: CARMGSTQYF. For the CDR3, the DNA is TGTGCCAGAATGGGCAGCACCCAGTACTTC.

The chain joins TRBV5-1 to TRBJ2-1; 11 nucleotides match TRBD2. The CDR3 runs to 19 residues. Germline assignment: CDR1 SGHRS and CDR2 YFSETQ. The junction had 14 bases not matched to a gene; V was cut back by 1 base and J by 5 bases. Here the CDR3 reads CASSLLVAGGPRPDNEQFF. CDR3 bases: TGCGCCAGCAGCTTGTTGGTAGCGGGAGGGCCCCGGCCGGACAATGAGCAGTTCTTC. The whole variable domain, filled in from reference TRBV5-1 and TRBJ2-1, reads KAGVTQTPRYLIKTRGQQVTLSCSPISGHRSVSWYQQTPGQGLQFLFEYFSETQRNKGNFPGRFSGRQFSNSRSEMNVSTLELGDSALYLCASSLLVAGGPRPDNEQFFGPGTRLTVL.

The J gene is TRBJ1-1, the V gene TRBV27; TRBD1 agrees at 9 bases. The CDR3 is 13 amino acids. Trimming cost V 2 bases and J 10 bases; bases outside gene matches: 5. Germline assignment: CDR1 MNHEY and CDR2 SMNVEV (reference sequence). The CDR3 reads CASSLQGTGLAFF. CDR3 sequence (DNA): TGTGCCAGCAGTTTACAAGGGACAGGGCTAGCTTTCTTT.

The count of this clone is one. V usage is TRBV4-2 and J usage is TRBJ2-7; the D gene is possibly TRBD2 (6 bases). Germline V gene data show CDR1 as LGHNA and CDR2 as YNFKEQ. This CDR3 region has 13 residues. The germline V and J ends were trimmed by 4 bases and 1 base, with 8 bases remaining between them. CDR3 in amino acids: CASSLGTSYEQYF. DNA for the CDR3: TGTGCCAGCAGCCTCGGGACTTCCTACGAGCAGTACTTC.

CDR3 sequence: CASSSLAGGPNEQFF. The CDR3 DNA reads TGCGCCAGCAGCTCGCTAGCGGGAGGGCCCAATGAGCAGTTCTTC. The chain combines TRBV5-1 with TRBJ2-1; 12 nucleotides line up with TRBD2. V dropped 3 bases and J dropped 6; count of bases not matched to a gene: 4. The germline V gene encodes CDR1 SGHRS and CDR2 YFSETQ. This CDR3 region has 15 residues.

This chain connects TRBV11-1 to TRBJ1-3; no clear D. Germline loops: CDR1 SGHAT, CDR2 FQDESV (reference sequence). The V end lost 2 bases, the J end lost 2 bases, and 7 bases lay between the germline ends. There are 14 residues in the CDR3. Here the CDR3 DNA reads TGTGCCAGCAGCTTATCGGGAACTGGAAACACCATATATTTT. It translates to CASSLSGTGNTIYF.

The chain has TRBV2 and TRBJ1-4; D is possibly TRBD1 (5 bases). V lost 4 bases and J 8 bases, leaving 17 bases between the germline ends. The CDR3 has 15 amino acids. The V gene's germline CDR1 is SNHLY and CDR2 FYNNEI. The chain's CDR3 is CASSGRGTIGEKLFF. The CDR3 DNA follows: TGTGCCAGCAGTGGAAGGGGTACCATAGGGGAAAAACTGTTTTTT.

The CDR3 region is CASSLWPSNYGYTF. The DNA for the CDR3 is TGCGCCAGCAGCTTGTGGCCATCTAACTATGGCTACACCTTC. The J gene is TRBJ1-2, the V gene TRBV5-1; D not certain. CDR1 is SGHRS and CDR2 is YFSETQ in the germline V gene. Between the trimmed V and J ends, which lost 1 base and 0 bases, there was a span of 7 bases. The CDR3 contains 14 residues.

This clone has only one observation. The chain couples TRBV7-9 to TRBJ2-7; the match to TRBD2 covers 8 bases. Trimming cost V 8 bases and J 2 bases; bases outside gene matches: 8. Germline V gene lookup returns CDR1 SEHNR and CDR2 FQNEAQ (reference sequence). This CDR3 is 14 amino acids long. CDR3 DNA sequence: TGTGCCAGCCAACCCGGGGGGGTGACCTACGAGCAGTACTTC. Residues: CASQPGGVTYEQYF.

The chain carries TRBV2 and TRBJ2-5, with 7 bases matching TRBD1. With V trimmed by 9 bases and J by 3 bases, 10 bases remained unmatched. Per the germline V gene, CDR1 is SNHLY and CDR2 is FYNNEI. The CDR3 runs to 14 residues. CDR3 nucleotide sequence: TGTGCCAGTCGGCGAACAGGGGTTGAAGAGACCCAGTACTTC. It yields the protein CASRRTGVEETQYF.

The chain recombines TRBV5-4 with TRBJ2-5; 9 bases fit TRBD2. The ends lost 6 bases at V and 5 bases at J; junction bases unmatched: 14. The germline CDR1 and CDR2 sequences are SGHNT and YYREEE (reference sequence). This CDR3 comprises 16 residues. The CDR3 DNA is TGTGCCAGCAAAAGCGGGGGGCCGTTAGAATCCGAGACCCAGTACTTC. Translation: CASKSGGPLESETQYF.

This rearrangement joins TRBV29-1 to TRBJ1-1; D possibly corresponds to TRBD1 (6 bases). The V and J ends lost 6 bases and 5 bases respectively, with 16 bases between them. Germline lookup yields CDR1 SQVTM and CDR2 ANQGSEA. The CDR3 loop spans 13 amino acids. The chain's CDR3 is CSVQQGGSTEAFF. The CDR3 DNA reads TGCAGCGTCCAACAGGGTGGTTCGACTGAAGCTTTCTTT.

This chain links TRBV6-1 with TRBJ2-2, with D possibly being TRBD1 (5 bases). V lost 2 bases to trimming and J lost 7 bases, with 11 bases between them. CDR3 length equals 14 residues. The germline CDR1 and CDR2 sequences are MNHNS and SASEGT. CDR3 nucleotide sequence: TGTGCCAGCAGTGAATGGGGTAGGGGCGGGGAGCTGTTTTTT. Translated, it gives CASSEWGRGGELFF.

The genes are TRBV19 and TRBJ2-7; TRBD1 agrees at 7 bases. From germline, CDR1 is LNHDA and CDR2 SQIVND (reference sequence). V was clipped by 5 bases and J by 3 bases; unmatched bases: 4. The CDR3 sequence is 13 residues long. The CDR3 is CASSWGQNYEQYF. In nucleotides, the CDR3 is TGTGCCAGTAGTTGGGGACAGAACTACGAGCAGTACTTC.

This rearrangement joins TRBV9 to TRBJ2-3, with no clear D. Germline V gives CDR1 SGDLS, CDR2 YYNGEE. Trimming took 0 bases from V and 5 from J, leaving 4 bases between them. This CDR3 contains 12 residues. The CDR3 is CASSVAGDTQYF. DNA of the CDR3: TGTGCCAGCAGCGTAGCAGGAGATACGCAGTATTTT.

The rearrangement uses TRBV9 and TRBJ2-1, with 9 nucleotides matching TRBD2. Germline V gene data show CDR1 as SGDLS and CDR2 as YYNGEE. Trimming at V came to 4 bases and at J to 4 bases, leaving 6 bases not matched to a gene. The CDR3 totals 15 residues. In DNA form, the CDR3 reads TGTGCCAGCAGCACAGCTAGCGGGACTTACAATGAGCAGTTCTTC. Its translation: CASSTASGTYNEQFF. Filled out from reference TRBV9 and TRBJ2-1, the complete variable domain reads DSGVTQTPKHLITATGQRVTLRCSPRSGDLSVYWYQQSLDQGLQFLIQYYNGEERAKGNILERFSAQQFPDLHSELNLSSLELGDSALYFCASSTASGTYNEQFFGPGTRLTVL.

The chain recombines TRBV12-5 with TRBJ1-2, with unresolved D. CDR1 is LGHNT, CDR2 FRNRAP, per germline. Trimming pared 6 bases from V and 2 bases from J, leaving 7 bases between. The CDR3 extends over 12 amino acids. CDR3 amino acids: CASGFRNYGYTF. The DNA for the CDR3 is TGTGCTAGTGGGTTTCGGAACTATGGCTACACCTTC.

The chain couples TRBV5-1 to TRBJ2-5, with 8 bases identical to TRBD2. The DNA end is more similar to TRBJ2-7, so the J call may be wrong. The CDR3 is 14 amino acids. Per germline, CDR1 SGHRS and CDR2 YFSETQ. In nucleotides, the CDR3 is TGCGCCAGCAGCCCGAGCGGGGGCCCCTACGAGCAGTACTTC. Residues: CASSPSGGPYEQYF.

The V call is TRBV7-9, the J call TRBJ1-2, with TRBD1 identical over 9 bases. From germline, CDR1 is SEHNR and CDR2 FQNEAQ (reference sequence). The V segment lost 5 bases and the J segment 4 bases; nucleotides outside the gene matches: 8. The CDR3 is made up of 15 amino acids. The chain's CDR3 is CASSPRDRVSYGYTF. The CDR3 DNA is TGTGCCAGCAGCCCCCGGGACAGGGTTAGCTATGGCTACACCTTC.

The chain combines TRBV4-2 with TRBJ2-3; TRBD2 might be the D (6 bases). Germline CDR1 reads LGHNA; CDR2 reads YNFKEQ. This CDR3 comprises 13 residues. V shed 8 bases and J shed 1 base, with 10 bases lying between them. The CDR3 DNA sequence: TGTGCCAGCTCAACGGGGGGCACAGATACGCAGTATTTT. Protein product: CASSTGGTDTQYF.